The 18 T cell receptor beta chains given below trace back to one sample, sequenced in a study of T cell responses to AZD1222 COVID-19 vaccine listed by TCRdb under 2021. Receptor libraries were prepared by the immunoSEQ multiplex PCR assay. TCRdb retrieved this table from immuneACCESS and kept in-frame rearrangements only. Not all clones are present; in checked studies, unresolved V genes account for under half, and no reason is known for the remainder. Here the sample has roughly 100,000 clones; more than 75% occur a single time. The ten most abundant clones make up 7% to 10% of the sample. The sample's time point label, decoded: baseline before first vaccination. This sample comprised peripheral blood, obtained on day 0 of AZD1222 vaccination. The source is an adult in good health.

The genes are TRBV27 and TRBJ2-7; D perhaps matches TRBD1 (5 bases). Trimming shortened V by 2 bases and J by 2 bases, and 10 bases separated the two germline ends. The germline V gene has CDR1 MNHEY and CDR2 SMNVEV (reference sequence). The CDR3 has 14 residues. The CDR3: CASSLKGATYEQYF. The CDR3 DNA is TGTGCCAGCAGTTTAAAAGGGGCAACCTACGAGCAGTACTTC.

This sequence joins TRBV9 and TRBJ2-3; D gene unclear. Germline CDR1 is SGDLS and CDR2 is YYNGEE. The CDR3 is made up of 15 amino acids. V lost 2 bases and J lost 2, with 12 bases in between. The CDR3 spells CASSVRELFTDTQYF. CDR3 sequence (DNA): TGTGCCAGCAGCGTCCGTGAACTCTTCACAGATACGCAGTATTTT.

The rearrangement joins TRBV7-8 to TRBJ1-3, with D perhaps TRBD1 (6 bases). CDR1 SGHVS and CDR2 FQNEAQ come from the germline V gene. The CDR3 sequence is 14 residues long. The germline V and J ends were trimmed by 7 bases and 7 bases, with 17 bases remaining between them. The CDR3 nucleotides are TGTGCCAGCACCCGGGACATCGTTCGGAACACCATATATTTT. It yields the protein CASTRDIVRNTIYF.

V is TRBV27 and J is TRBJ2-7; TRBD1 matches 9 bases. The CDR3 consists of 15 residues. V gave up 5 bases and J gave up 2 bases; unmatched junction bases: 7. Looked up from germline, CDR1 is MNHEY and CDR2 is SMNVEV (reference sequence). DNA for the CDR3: TGTGCCAGCAGTCAAGGACAGGGGTTCACCTACGAGCAGTACTTC. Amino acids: CASSQGQGFTYEQYF.

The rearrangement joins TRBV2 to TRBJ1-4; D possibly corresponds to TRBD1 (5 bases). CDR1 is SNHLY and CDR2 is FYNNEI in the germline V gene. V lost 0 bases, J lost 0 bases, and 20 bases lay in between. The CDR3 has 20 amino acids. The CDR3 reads CASSEALRGPGKTTNEKLFF. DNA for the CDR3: TGTGCCAGCAGTGAAGCGCTGAGGGGCCCGGGAAAAACAACTAATGAAAAACTGTTTTTT.

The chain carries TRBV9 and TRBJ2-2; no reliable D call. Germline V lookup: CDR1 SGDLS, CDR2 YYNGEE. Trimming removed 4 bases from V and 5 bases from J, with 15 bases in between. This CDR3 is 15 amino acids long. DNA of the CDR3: TGTGCCAGCAGCCCCCAACCCGGGCCAACCGGGGAGCTGTTTTTT. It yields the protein CASSPQPGPTGELFF.

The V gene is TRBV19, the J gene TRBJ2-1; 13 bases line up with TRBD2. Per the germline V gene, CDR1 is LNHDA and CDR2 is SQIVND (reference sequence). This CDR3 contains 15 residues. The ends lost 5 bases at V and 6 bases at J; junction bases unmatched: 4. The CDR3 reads CASSGGLAGPNEQFF. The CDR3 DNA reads TGTGCCAGTAGTGGGGGACTAGCGGGACCCAATGAGCAGTTCTTC.

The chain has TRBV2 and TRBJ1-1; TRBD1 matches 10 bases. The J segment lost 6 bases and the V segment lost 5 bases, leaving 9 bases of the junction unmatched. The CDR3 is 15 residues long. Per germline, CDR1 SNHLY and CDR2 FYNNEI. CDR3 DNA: TGTGCCAGCAGTACGGGACAGGGGTTGGGCGCTGAAGCTTTCTTT. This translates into CASSTGQGLGAEAFF. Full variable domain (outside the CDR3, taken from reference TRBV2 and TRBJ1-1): EPEVTQTPSHQVTQMGQEVILRCVPISNHLYFYWYRQILGQKVEFLVSFYNNEISEKSEIFDDQFSVERPDGSNFTLKIRSTKLEDSAMYFCASSTGQGLGAEAFFGQGTRLTVV.

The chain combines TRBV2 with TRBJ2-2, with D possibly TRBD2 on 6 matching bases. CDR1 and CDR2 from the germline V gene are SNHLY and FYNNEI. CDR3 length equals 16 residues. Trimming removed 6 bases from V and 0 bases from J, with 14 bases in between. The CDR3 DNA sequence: TGTGCCAGCAGCCGCGGTCCGGGGGCGAACACCGGGGAGCTGTTTTTT. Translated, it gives CASSRGPGANTGELFF.

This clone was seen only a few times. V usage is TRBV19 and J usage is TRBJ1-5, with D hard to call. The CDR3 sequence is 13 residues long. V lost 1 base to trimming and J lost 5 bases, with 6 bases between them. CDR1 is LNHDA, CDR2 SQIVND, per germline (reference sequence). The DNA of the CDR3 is TGTGCCAGTAGTATAGGTGTAGATCAGCCCCAGCATTTT. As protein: CASSIGVDQPQHF.

The CDR3: CASSVAPWDTEAFF. DNA of the CDR3: TGTGCCAGCAGCGTAGCACCATGGGACACTGAAGCTTTCTTT. This chain uses TRBV9 with TRBJ1-1; D unclear. Between the trimmed V and J ends, which lost 0 bases and 3 bases, there was a span of 9 bases. CDR1 SGDLS and CDR2 YYNGEE come from the germline V gene. This CDR3 is 14 amino acids long.

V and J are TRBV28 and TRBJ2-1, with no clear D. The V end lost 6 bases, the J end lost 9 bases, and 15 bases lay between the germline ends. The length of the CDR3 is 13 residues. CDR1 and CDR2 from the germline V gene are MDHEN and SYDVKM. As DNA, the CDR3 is TGTGCCAGCAGCCGCCTACTTGTCTTTGAGCAGTTCTTC. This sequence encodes CASSRLLVFEQFF. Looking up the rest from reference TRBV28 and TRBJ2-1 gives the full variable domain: DVKVTQSSRYLVKRTGEKVFLECVQDMDHENMFWYRQDPGLGLRLIYFSYDVKMKEKGDIPEGYSVSREKKERFSLILESASTNQTSMYLCASSRLLVFEQFFGPGTRLTVL.

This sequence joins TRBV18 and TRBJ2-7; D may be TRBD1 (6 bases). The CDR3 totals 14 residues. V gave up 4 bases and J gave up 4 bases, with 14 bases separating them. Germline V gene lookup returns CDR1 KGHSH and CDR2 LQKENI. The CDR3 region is CASSLRDKSYEQYF. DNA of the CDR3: TGTGCCAGCTCACTCCGGGACAAGTCTTACGAGCAGTACTTC.

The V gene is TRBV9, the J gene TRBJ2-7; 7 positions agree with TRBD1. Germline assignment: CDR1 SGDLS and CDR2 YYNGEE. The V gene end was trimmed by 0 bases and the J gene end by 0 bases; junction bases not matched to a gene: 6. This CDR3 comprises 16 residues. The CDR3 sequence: CASSVGGTAASYEQYF. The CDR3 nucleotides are TGTGCCAGCAGCGTAGGAGGGACAGCCGCCTCCTACGAGCAGTACTTC.

The CDR3 coding sequence is TGTGCCACCAGTGTCGTGACTAGCGGGAGCTACAATGAGCAGTTCTTC. Translated: CATSVVTSGSYNEQFF. This chain joins TRBV24-1 and TRBJ2-1, with TRBD2 matching over 12 bases. With V trimmed by 5 bases and J by 3 bases, 4 bases remained unmatched. The CDR3 totals 16 residues. Germline loops: CDR1 KGHDR, CDR2 SFDVKD.

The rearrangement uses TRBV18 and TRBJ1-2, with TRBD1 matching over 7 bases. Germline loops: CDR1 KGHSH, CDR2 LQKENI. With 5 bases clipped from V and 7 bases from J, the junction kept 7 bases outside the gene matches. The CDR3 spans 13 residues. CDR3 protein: CASSFDRDSGYTF. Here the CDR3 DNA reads TGTGCCAGCTCATTTGACAGGGATAGTGGCTACACCTTC.

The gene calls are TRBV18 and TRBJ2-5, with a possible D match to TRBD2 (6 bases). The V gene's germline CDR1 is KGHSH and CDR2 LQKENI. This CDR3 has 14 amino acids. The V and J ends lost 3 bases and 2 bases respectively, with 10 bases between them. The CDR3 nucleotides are TGTGCCAGCTCACCGGGACTCAAACAAGAGACCCAGTACTTC. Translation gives CASSPGLKQETQYF.

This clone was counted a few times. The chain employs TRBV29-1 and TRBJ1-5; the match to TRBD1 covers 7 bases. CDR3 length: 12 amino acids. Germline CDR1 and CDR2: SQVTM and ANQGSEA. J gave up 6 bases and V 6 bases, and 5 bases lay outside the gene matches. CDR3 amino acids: CSVLSGGQPQHF. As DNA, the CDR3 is TGCAGCGTCCTTTCAGGGGGTCAGCCCCAGCATTTT.